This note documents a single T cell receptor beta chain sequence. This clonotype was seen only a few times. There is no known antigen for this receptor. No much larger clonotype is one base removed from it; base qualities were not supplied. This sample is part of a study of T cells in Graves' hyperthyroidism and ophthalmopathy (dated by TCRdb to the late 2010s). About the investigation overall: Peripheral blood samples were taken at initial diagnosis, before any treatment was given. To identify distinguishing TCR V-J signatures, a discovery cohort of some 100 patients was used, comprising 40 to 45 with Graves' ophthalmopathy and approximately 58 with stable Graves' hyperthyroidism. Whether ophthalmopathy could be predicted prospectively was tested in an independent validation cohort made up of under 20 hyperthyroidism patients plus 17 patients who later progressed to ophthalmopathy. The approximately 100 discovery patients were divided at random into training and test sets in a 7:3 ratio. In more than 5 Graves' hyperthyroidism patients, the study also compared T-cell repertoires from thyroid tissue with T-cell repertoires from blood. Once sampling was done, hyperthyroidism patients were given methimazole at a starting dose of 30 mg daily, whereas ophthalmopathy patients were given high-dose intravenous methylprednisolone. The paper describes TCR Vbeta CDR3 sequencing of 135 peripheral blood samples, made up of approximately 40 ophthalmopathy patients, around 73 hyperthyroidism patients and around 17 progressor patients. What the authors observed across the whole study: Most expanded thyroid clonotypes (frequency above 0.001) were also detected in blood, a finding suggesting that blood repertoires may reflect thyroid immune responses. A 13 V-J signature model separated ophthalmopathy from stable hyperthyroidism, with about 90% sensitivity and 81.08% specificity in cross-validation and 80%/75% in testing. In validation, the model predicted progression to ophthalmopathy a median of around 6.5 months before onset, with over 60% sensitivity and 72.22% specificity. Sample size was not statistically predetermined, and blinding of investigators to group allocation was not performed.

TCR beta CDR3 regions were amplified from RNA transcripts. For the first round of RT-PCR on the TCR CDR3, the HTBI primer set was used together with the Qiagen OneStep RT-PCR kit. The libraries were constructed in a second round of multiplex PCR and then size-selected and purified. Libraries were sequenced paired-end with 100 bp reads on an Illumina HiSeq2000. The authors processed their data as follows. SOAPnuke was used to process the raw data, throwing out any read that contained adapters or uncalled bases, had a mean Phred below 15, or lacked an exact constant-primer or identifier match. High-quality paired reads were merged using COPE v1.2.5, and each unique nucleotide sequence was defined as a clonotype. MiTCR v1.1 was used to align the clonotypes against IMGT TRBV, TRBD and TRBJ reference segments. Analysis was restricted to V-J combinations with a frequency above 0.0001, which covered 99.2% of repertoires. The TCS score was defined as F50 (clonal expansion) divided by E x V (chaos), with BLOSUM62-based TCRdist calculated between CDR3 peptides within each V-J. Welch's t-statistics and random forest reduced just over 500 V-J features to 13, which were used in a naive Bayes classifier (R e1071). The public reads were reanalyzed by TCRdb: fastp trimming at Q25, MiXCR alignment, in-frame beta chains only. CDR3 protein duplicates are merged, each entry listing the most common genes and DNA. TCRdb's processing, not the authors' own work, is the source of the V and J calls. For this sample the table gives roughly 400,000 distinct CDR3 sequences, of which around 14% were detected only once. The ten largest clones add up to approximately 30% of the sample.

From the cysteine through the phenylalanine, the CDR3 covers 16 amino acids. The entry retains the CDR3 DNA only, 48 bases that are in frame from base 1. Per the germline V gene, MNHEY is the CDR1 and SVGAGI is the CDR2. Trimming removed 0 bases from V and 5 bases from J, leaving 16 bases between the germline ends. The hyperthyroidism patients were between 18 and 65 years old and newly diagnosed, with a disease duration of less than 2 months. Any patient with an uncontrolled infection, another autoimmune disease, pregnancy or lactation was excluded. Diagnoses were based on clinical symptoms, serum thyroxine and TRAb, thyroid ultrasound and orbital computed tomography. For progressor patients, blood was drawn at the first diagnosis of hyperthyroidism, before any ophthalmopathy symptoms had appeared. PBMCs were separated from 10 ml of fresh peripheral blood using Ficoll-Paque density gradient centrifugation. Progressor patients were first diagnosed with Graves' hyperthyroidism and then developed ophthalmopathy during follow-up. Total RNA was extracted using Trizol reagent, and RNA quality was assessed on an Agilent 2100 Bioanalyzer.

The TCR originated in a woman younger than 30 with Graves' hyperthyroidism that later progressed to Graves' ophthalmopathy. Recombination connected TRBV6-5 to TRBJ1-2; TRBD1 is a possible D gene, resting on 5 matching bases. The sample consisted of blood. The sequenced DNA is TGTGCCAGCAGTTACTCCCGCTCTGCAGGGATGTATGGCTACACCTTC. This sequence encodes CASSYSRSAGMYGYTF.